These T cell receptor beta chains were read from a single sample in a study of OX40 agonist ivuxolimab in advanced cancers. TCRdb's copy holds only in-frame clones and misses some; the assay was immunoSEQ multiplex PCR. The sample contains about 70,000 clones, roughly three quarters of which appear only once. The material was CD4+ or CD8+ T cells sorted from blood, obtained in a trial of the OX40 agonist ivuxolimab. These receptors all come from an adult with an advanced solid tumor such as melanoma, head and neck, liver or kidney cancer. CDR3s include the opening cysteine and the closing phenylalanine or tryptophan. Each record gives: D gene, V gene, clone size, J gene, CDR3 protein, CDR3 DNA. A D gene is named only where the DNA matches it firmly. The size field is filled for only some rows; it gives once, few, many or a size class.

D: NA; V: TRBV5-1; size: few; J: TRBJ1-6; CDR3: CASSRGQKNSPLHF; DNA: TGCGCCAGCAGCCGTGGACAGAAGAATTCACCCCTCCACTTT
D: NA; V: TRBV19; size: NA; J: TRBJ1-3; CDR3: CASSLGGYSGNTIYF; DNA: TGTGCCAGTAGTTTGGGCGGGTACTCTGGAAACACCATATATTTT
D: TRBD1; V: TRBV5-1; size: NA; J: TRBJ2-1; CDR3: CASEEGQGSYNEQFF; DNA: TGCGCCAGCGAGGAGGGACAGGGGTCGTACAATGAGCAGTTCTTC
D: NA; V: TRBV5-5; size: NA; J: TRBJ2-1; CDR3: CASSLGEGSYNEQFF; DNA: TGTGCCAGCAGCTTGGGGGAAGGCTCCTACAATGAGCAGTTCTTC
D: NA; V: TRBV19; size: NA; J: TRBJ2-7; CDR3: CASSASQRYEQYF; DNA: TGTGCCAGTAGTGCATCACAGCGCTACGAGCAGTACTTC
D: NA; V: TRBV7-2; size: NA; J: TRBJ1-1; CDR3: CASSSTSGPHTEAFF; DNA: TGTGCCAGCAGCTCCACCTCTGGGCCACACACTGAAGCTTTCTTT
D: NA; V: TRBV29-1; size: NA; J: TRBJ2-7; CDR3: CSVEGGAPLYEQYF; DNA: TGCAGCGTTGAAGGAGGGGCCCCTCTCTACGAGCAGTACTTC
D: NA; V: TRBV6-1; size: NA; J: TRBJ2-5; CDR3: CASSETRQETQYF; DNA: TGTGCCAGCAGTGAGACACGTCAAGAGACCCAGTACTTC
D: TRBD2; V: TRBV10-3; size: once; J: TRBJ2-7; CDR3: CAIRWTSCYYYEQYF; DNA: TGTGCCATCAGGTGGACTAGCTGTTACTACTACGAGCAGTACTTC
D: NA; V: TRBV28; size: NA; J: TRBJ2-7; CDR3: CASSLFGEVYEQYF; DNA: TGTGCCAGCAGTTTGTTTGGTGAAGTCTACGAGCAGTACTTC
D: TRBD2; V: TRBV2; size: NA; J: TRBJ2-3; CDR3: CASSPGLAGSTDTQYF; DNA: TGTGCCAGCAGCCCAGGACTAGCGGGAAGCACAGATACGCAGTATTTT
D: NA; V: TRBV11-2; size: NA; J: TRBJ1-2; CDR3: CASSPGDGYTF; DNA: TGTGCCAGCAGTCCAGGGGATGGCTACACCTTC
D: NA; V: TRBV27; size: NA; J: TRBJ2-2; CDR3: CASSTLGGPRTGELFF; DNA: TGTGCCAGCAGTACACTAGGAGGGCCGCGCACCGGGGAGCTGTTTTTT
D: TRBD2; V: TRBV5-1; size: NA; J: TRBJ2-3; CDR3: CASSWGPGGGSSTDTQYF; DNA: TGCGCCAGCAGCTGGGGTCCCGGGGGGGGCTCTAGCACAGATACGCAGTATTTT
D: NA; V: TRBV11-3; size: NA; J: TRBJ1-1; CDR3: CASSWEGRNTEAFF; DNA: TGTGCCAGCAGCTGGGAAGGGAGGAACACTGAAGCTTTCTTT
D: NA; V: TRBV5-1; size: NA; J: TRBJ2-3; CDR3: CASSWTPGADTQYF; DNA: TGCGCCAGCAGCTGGACTCCCGGGGCAGATACGCAGTATTTT
D: TRBD1; V: TRBV2; size: NA; J: TRBJ2-7; CDR3: CASSRGTGLIQGEQYF; DNA: TGTGCCAGCAGTAGAGGGACAGGACTAATCCAAGGCGAGCAGTACTTC
D: NA; V: TRBV7-3; size: NA; J: TRBJ1-2; CDR3: CASSLGAHGYTF; DNA: TGTGCCAGCAGCTTAGGGGCCCATGGCTACACCTTC
D: NA; V: TRBV7-2; size: NA; J: TRBJ2-3; CDR3: CASSLGGPDTQYF; DNA: TGTGCCAGCAGCTTAGGCGGGCCAGATACGCAGTATTTT
D: NA; V: TRBV9; size: NA; J: TRBJ1-2; CDR3: CASSVGGIGYGYTF; DNA: TGTGCCAGCAGCGTAGGAGGGATAGGCTATGGCTACACCTTC
D: TRBD2; V: TRBV23-1; size: NA; J: TRBJ2-1; CDR3: CASSQSERGFNEQFF; DNA: TGCGCCAGCAGTCAATCAGAGCGGGGGTTCAATGAGCAGTTCTTC